One and the same sample provided the 30 T cell receptor beta chains below, sequenced in a study of CD8 T cells in Susac syndrome. It was with random hexamers that about 0.45 to 1 ug RNA was reverse transcribed. TCRdb independently ran MiXCR on the immunoSEQ multiplex PCR reads; one entry per CDR3 protein. The table includes around 170,000 distinct CDR3 sequences, approximately 94% detected once. The sample consisted of CD4+ T cells from PBMCs. These receptor sequences come from a human donor with Susac syndrome.

The J gene is TRBJ2-7, the V gene TRBV28, with 10 positions matching TRBD2. CDR3 length equals 13 residues. Germline V CDR1 and CDR2: MDHEN, SYDVKM. Trimming at V came to 11 bases and at J to 5 bases, leaving 9 bases not matched to a gene. CDR3 sequence: CAASGGGVHEQYF. The CDR3 bases are TGTGCCGCCAGCGGGGGGGGAGTCCACGAGCAGTACTTC.

The V call is TRBV30, the J call TRBJ2-2; TRBD2 is a possible D gene (7 bases). Trimming took off 0 bases at V and 6 bases at J, with 17 bases between the two ends. CDR1 is GTSNPN and CDR2 is SVGIG in the germline V gene (reference sequence). This CDR3 spans 16 amino acids. The CDR3 DNA reads as TGTGCCTGGAGTGTACCCCTCCCGGGGGGCTCCGGGGAGCTGTTTTTT. This gives the protein CAWSVPLPGGSGELFF.

The J gene is TRBJ1-5, the V gene TRBV11-2, with 8 bases aligning to TRBD1. J lost 3 bases, V lost 5 bases, and 6 bases had no gene match. Germline-derived CDR1 and CDR2 are SGHAT and FQNNGV. This CDR3 has 15 amino acids. The CDR3 loop reads CASSTDREFNQPQHF. For the CDR3, the DNA is TGTGCCAGCAGCACGGACAGGGAGTTCAATCAGCCCCAGCATTTT.

The count of this clonotype is one. The chain employs TRBV29-1 and TRBJ1-2; D is ambiguous. The V end lost 3 bases, the J end lost 9 bases, and 14 bases lay between the germline ends. The germline V gene encodes CDR1 SQVTM and CDR2 ANQGSEA. The CDR3 sequence is 12 residues long. This CDR3 reads CSVESTALRYTF. DNA for the CDR3: TGCAGCGTTGAGTCAACAGCCCTCCGCTACACCTTC.

The chain joins TRBV27 to TRBJ1-5, with 7 bases aligning to TRBD1. V shed 3 bases, J shed 5 bases, and the junction held 7 bases outside the gene matches. The V gene's germline CDR1 is MNHEY and CDR2 SMNVEV (reference sequence). The CDR3 is 15 residues long. The CDR3 region is CASSFSGQSDQPQHF. In nucleotides, the CDR3 is TGTGCCAGCAGTTTCTCGGGACAGTCGGATCAGCCCCAGCATTTT.

This clonotype was counted a single time. For the CDR3, the DNA is TGTGCCAGCTCACCTGCACAGGGCTACGAGCAGTACTTC. Its translation is CASSPAQGYEQYF. V usage is TRBV18 and J usage is TRBJ2-7; possible D gene TRBD1, 6 bases. Trimming stripped 3 bases from V and 3 bases from J, with 9 bases between. Germline CDR1 and CDR2: KGHSH and LQKENI. There are 13 residues in the CDR3. Drawing the rest from reference TRBV18 and TRBJ2-7, the complete variable domain is NAGVMQNPRHLVRRRGQEARLRCSPMKGHSHVYWYRQLPEEGLKFMVYLQKENIIDESGMPKERFSAEFPKEGPSILRIQQVVRGDSAAYFCASSPAQGYEQYFGPGTRLTVT.

The chain couples TRBV2 to TRBJ2-5; 14 nucleotides align to TRBD2. Losses at the gene ends were 5 bases for V and 12 bases for J; bases not matched to a gene: 11. Germline lookup yields CDR1 SNHLY and CDR2 FYNNEI. This CDR3 contains 15 residues. This CDR3 reads CASSLTTSGGVEKYF. The CDR3 nucleotides read TGTGCCAGCAGTCTAACGACTAGCGGGGGGGTAGAGAAGTACTTC. Together with reference TRBV2 and TRBJ2-5, the CDR3 gives the full variable domain: EPEVTQTPSHQVTQMGQEVILRCVPISNHLYFYWYRQILGQKVEFLVSFYNNEISEKSEIFDDQFSVERPDGSNFTLKIRSTKLEDSAMYFCASSLTTSGGVEKYFGPGTRLLVL.

The rearrangement uses TRBV5-1 and TRBJ2-5, with D tentatively TRBD1 or TRBD2 (6 bases each). Germline V gene lookup returns CDR1 SGHRS and CDR2 YFSETQ. The CDR3 is 14 residues long. Trimming removed 4 bases from V and 5 bases from J, with 15 bases in between. The chain's CDR3 is CASSRLQGGETQYF. DNA for the CDR3: TGCGCCAGCAGCAGACTACAGGGAGGCGAGACCCAGTACTTC.

This chain joins TRBV20-1 and TRBJ2-5; no reliable D call. Germline V CDR1 and CDR2: DFQATT, SNEGSKA (reference sequence). The germline V and J ends were trimmed by 3 bases and 4 bases, with 12 bases remaining between them. This CDR3 contains 13 residues. The CDR3 DNA reads as TGCAGTGCTAGCCGGCTAGTAGGAGAGACCCAGTACTTC. Translating gives CSASRLVGETQYF.

Only one count was recorded for this clonotype. The CDR3 region has the DNA TGCAGTGCTAGAATTGTGGGGAGGCAAGAGACCCAGTACTTC. Encoded protein: CSARIVGRQETQYF. The V and J genes are TRBV20-1 and TRBJ2-5, with TRBD2 as a possible D gene (6 bases). CDR1 and CDR2 from the germline V gene are DFQATT and SNEGSKA (reference sequence). Deletions cut 2 bases from V and 2 bases from J, with 12 bases between. The CDR3 runs to 14 residues.

V gene TRBV2 combines with J gene TRBJ2-2; 7 bases line up with TRBD1. CDR3 size: 15 residues. In germline, CDR1 is SNHLY, CDR2 FYNNEI. V lost 5 bases and J lost 7; bases outside the gene matches: 10. The CDR3: CASSTRQGSGGELFF. In DNA, the CDR3 is TGTGCCAGCAGTACTAGACAGGGTTCAGGCGGGGAGCTGTTTTTT.

This CDR3 reads CSASSFRAPGGANVLTF. CDR3 DNA sequence: TGCAGTGCCAGTAGCTTCCGGGCCCCAGGCGGGGCCAACGTCCTGACTTTC. The chain links TRBV20-1 to TRBJ2-6, with no clear D. Germline V gene lookup returns CDR1 DFQATT and CDR2 SNEGSKA (reference sequence). Trimming removed 6 bases at V and 4 bases at J, with 22 bases between. The CDR3 is made up of 17 amino acids.

This chain links TRBV29-1 with TRBJ1-2; TRBD1 matches 7 bases. J gave up 7 bases and V 1 base, and 6 bases lay outside the gene matches. CDR1 is SQVTM, CDR2 ANQGSEA, per germline. The CDR3 sequence is 13 residues long. CDR3 coding DNA: TGCAGCGTTGAAGGACAGGGAACCTTTGGCTACACCTTC. Amino acid sequence: CSVEGQGTFGYTF.

This chain links TRBV9 with TRBJ2-7; D call uncertain. Germline CDR1 reads SGDLS; CDR2 reads YYNGEE. There are 14 residues in the CDR3. V was shortened by 4 bases and J by 3 bases, with 14 bases between the two germline ends. The CDR3 is CASSPRPLSYEQYF. The DNA for the CDR3 is TGTGCCAGCAGCCCACGACCGCTTAGCTACGAGCAGTACTTC.

This clonotype was observed a single time. The genes are TRBV5-1 and TRBJ2-1; D gene unclear. This CDR3 is 15 amino acids long. Trimming stripped 4 bases from V and 9 bases from J, with 20 bases between. Per germline, CDR1 SGHRS and CDR2 YFSETQ. The CDR3 spells CASSRDGNPFGEQFF. CDR3 DNA sequence: TGCGCCAGCAGCCGCGACGGTAACCCCTTCGGTGAGCAGTTCTTC.

V and J are TRBV6-5 and TRBJ1-5; D is ambiguous. V was trimmed by 8 bases and J by 3 bases, leaving 8 bases between them. The CDR3 contains 12 residues. Germline V gene data show CDR1 as MNHEY and CDR2 as SVGAGI. CDR3 region: CASGSINQPQHF. In nucleotides, the CDR3 is TGTGCCAGCGGCAGTATCAATCAGCCCCAGCATTTT.

J is TRBJ2-7 and V is TRBV30; TRBD1 or TRBD2 may be the D gene (6 bases each). This CDR3 has 14 residues. Germline V gene lookup returns CDR1 GTSNPN and CDR2 SVGIG (reference sequence). Trimming shortened V by 6 bases and J by 7 bases, and 22 bases separated the two germline ends. The CDR3 loop reads CACPRGDEVKEQYF. The CDR3 DNA reads as TGTGCCTGCCCTAGGGGGGACGAGGTAAAGGAGCAGTACTTC.

The chain employs TRBV20-1 and TRBJ1-2; D gene unclear. This CDR3 has 12 residues. Germline CDR1 and CDR2: DFQATT and SNEGSKA (reference sequence). The ends were cut back, 3 bases at V and 1 base at J, with 6 bases in the middle. The CDR3 DNA sequence: TGCAGTGCTAGTGCGAATAACTATGGCTACACCTTC. Encoded protein: CSASANNYGYTF.

The rearrangement uses TRBV2 and TRBJ2-5; 7 bases match TRBD1. CDR1 and CDR2 (germline): SNHLY, FYNNEI. J was trimmed by 2 bases and V by 10 bases; bases with no gene match: 7. This CDR3 region has 13 residues. Written as DNA, the CDR3 is TGTGCCACTCAGAGGGACAGTCAAGAGACCCAGTACTTC. It codes for CATQRDSQETQYF.

The V call is TRBV1, the J call TRBJ2-6; the table's D call TRBD2 went unverified against the DNA. TRBV1 is a recognized pseudogene. The length of the CDR3 is 14 residues. The CDR3: CTSSLRGGDNVLTF. The CDR3 coding sequence is TGCACCAGCAGCCTACGCGGGGGGGACAACGTCCTGACTTTC.

This clonotype was seen just once. The J gene is TRBJ2-1, the V gene TRBV29-1; D might be TRBD1 or TRBD2, each matching 6 bases. Between the trimmed V and J ends, which lost 4 bases and 3 bases, there was a span of 19 bases. Germline V gene sequence: CDR1 SQVTM, CDR2 ANQGSEA. This CDR3 is built from 16 residues. The CDR3 region has the DNA TGCAGCGTTGGGGGGGCGGACAAGTCGAGCTACAATGAGCAGTTCTTC. Translated, it gives CSVGGADKSSYNEQFF.

The rearrangement joins TRBV20-1 to TRBJ1-1; D remains unclear. The CDR3 covers 13 residues. The V and J ends lost 3 bases and 1 base respectively, with 9 bases between them. Germline loops: CDR1 DFQATT, CDR2 SNEGSKA (reference sequence). DNA of the CDR3: TGCAGTGCTAGGTCCTATAAGAACACTGAAGCTTTCTTT. Translation gives CSARSYKNTEAFF.

The chain is built from TRBV27 and TRBJ1-1; 9 nucleotides match TRBD1. Germline V gives CDR1 MNHEY, CDR2 SMNVEV (reference sequence). The CDR3 loop spans 14 amino acids. V shed 6 bases and J 5 bases; nucleotides not matched to a gene: 7. CDR3 DNA sequence: TGTGCCAGCAGCCAACAGGGGGCGCGGACTGAAGCTTTCTTT. It codes for CASSQQGARTEAFF.

The rearrangement joins TRBV11-2 to TRBJ1-1; D gene ambiguous. Germline values: CDR1 SGHAT, CDR2 FQNNGV. The V and J ends lost 5 bases and 1 base respectively, with 11 bases between them. The CDR3 is 14 residues long. As DNA, the CDR3 is TGTGCCAGCAGCGTCCGACGGACGAACACTGAAGCTTTCTTT. Protein: CASSVRRTNTEAFF.

The CDR3 coding sequence is TGTGCCAGCAGTTCCCAGGACAGGGGGCTATGGGGCTACACCTTC. It translates to CASSSQDRGLWGYTF. This sequence joins TRBV6-5 and TRBJ1-2; 11 nucleotides align to TRBD1. Looked up from germline, CDR1 is MNHEY and CDR2 is SVGAGI. There are 15 residues in the CDR3. J gave up 8 bases and V 4 bases, and 9 bases lay outside the gene matches.

This chain uses TRBV3-1 with TRBJ2-2; 16 bases match TRBD2. Germline V gives CDR1 LGHDT, CDR2 YNNKEL (reference sequence). V lost 4 bases, J lost 5 bases, and 4 bases stayed unmatched. The CDR3 is 17 residues long. CDR3 in DNA: TGTGCCAGCAGCCTGGGACTAGCGGGGGGGCCTACCGGGGAGCTGTTTTTT. Its translation: CASSLGLAGGPTGELFF.

The V and J genes are TRBV28 and TRBJ2-1, with 7 bases lining up with TRBD2. The length of the CDR3 is 16 residues. Germline CDR1 MDHEN, CDR2 SYDVKM. V lost 2 bases to trimming and J lost 0 bases; unmatched junction nucleotides: 4. The CDR3 coding sequence is TGTGCCAGCAGTTTACTTACGGGGGGCTCCTACAATGAGCAGTTCTTC. Encoded protein: CASSLLTGGSYNEQFF.

V is TRBV27 and J is TRBJ1-1, with D possibly TRBD1 on 5 matching bases. The CDR3 contains 15 residues. V gave up 8 bases and J gave up 3 bases, with 19 bases separating them. Germline assignment: CDR1 MNHEY and CDR2 SMNVEV (reference sequence). The CDR3 protein is CASGDLGVGDTEAFF. The DNA for the CDR3 is TGTGCCAGCGGGGACCTCGGGGTTGGGGACACTGAAGCTTTCTTT.

This sequence joins TRBV20-1 and TRBJ2-7, with no clear D. The germline V gene has CDR1 DFQATT and CDR2 SNEGSKA (reference sequence). The CDR3 loop spans 14 amino acids. V lost 3 bases, J lost 2 bases, and 14 bases lay in between. DNA for the CDR3: TGCAGTGCTAGTGATTATGTCCGACCCTACGAGCAGTACTTC. As protein: CSASDYVRPYEQYF.

The chain links TRBV20-1 to TRBJ1-3; D is ambiguous. The length of the CDR3 is 15 residues. The germline V gene has CDR1 DFQATT and CDR2 SNEGSKA (reference sequence). Between the trimmed V and J ends, which lost 0 bases and 2 bases, there was a span of 11 bases. The CDR3 nucleotides read TGCAGTGCTAGAGATGAGTCATCACCTGGAAACACCATATATTTT. As protein: CSARDESSPGNTIYF.